One sample yielded the 24 T cell receptor beta chains listed below, sequenced in a study of T-cell reconstitution after alpha-beta-depleted transplantation in children. Preparation of the TCRbeta library involved a method that used unique molecular identifiers. TCRdb itself ran the PCR reads through MiXCR, one entry per CDR3 protein. The table records over 300,000 distinct CDR3 sequences, around 10% of them present only once. The sample was PBMCs from the stem cell graft donor, taken from the stem cell graft. Source of these receptors: a human donor who donated a stem cell graft to a child with acute lymphoblastic leukemia.

This rearrangement joins TRBV9 to TRBJ2-7; the match to TRBD1 covers 7 bases. The CDR3 sequence is 15 residues long. Unmatched junction bases numbered 9, after V lost 3 bases and J lost 3 bases. Germline values: CDR1 SGDLS, CDR2 YYNGEE. The CDR3 reads CASSGSDRSYYEQYF. Written as DNA, the CDR3 is TGTGCCAGCAGCGGATCGGACAGGTCCTACTACGAGCAGTACTTC.

This clonotype was observed a handful of times. The chain couples TRBV11-2 to TRBJ1-2, with 8 nucleotides matching TRBD1. Trimming removed 2 bases from V and 8 bases from J; junction bases left unmatched: 10. CDR1 is SGHAT, CDR2 FQNNGV, per germline. The CDR3 contains 15 residues. CDR3 bases: TGTGCCAGCAGCTTACAGGCAGGGGGCGCGGGGGGCTACACCTTC. Protein: CASSLQAGGAGGYTF.

On this clonotype: A read error may account for a junction end that differs from germline. The rearrangement joins TRBV12-3 or TRBV12-4 to TRBJ2-7; the D gene could be TRBD1 or TRBD2 (5 bases each). The CDR3 is made up of 14 amino acids. CDR3 DNA: TGTGCCAGCAGTCTCGGGACCGCCTCCCACGAGCAGTACTTC. Residues: CASSLGTASHEQYF.

This sequence joins TRBV4-1 and TRBJ2-5; the D gene is possibly TRBD1 (8 bases). The CDR3 extends over 15 amino acids. Germline V gene sequence: CDR1 MGHRA, CDR2 YSYEKL. V shed 5 bases and J shed 9 bases, with 22 bases lying between them. The CDR3 bases are TGCGCCAGCAGCGAGCGGGACAGGCCTTCGGGGTCCCAGTACTTC. This translates into CASSERDRPSGSQYF.

The chain links TRBV20-1 to TRBJ1-1; D might be TRBD1 (5 bases). V was trimmed by 0 bases and J by 0 bases, leaving 11 bases between them. Germline V gene lookup returns CDR1 DFQATT and CDR2 SNEGSKA (reference sequence). This CDR3 comprises 15 residues. Here the CDR3 reads CSARDRAGLNTEAFF. In DNA, the CDR3 is TGCAGTGCTAGAGATCGGGCGGGGCTGAACACTGAAGCTTTCTTT.

This clonotype came up many times. The chain has TRBV27 and TRBJ2-2; D gene uncertain. Trimming pared 1 base from V and 2 bases from J, leaving 5 bases between. The CDR3 is 14 amino acids. Per germline, CDR1 MNHEY and CDR2 SMNVEV (reference sequence). CDR3: CASSLLGNTGELFF. The CDR3 bases are TGTGCCAGCAGTTTATTGGGCAACACCGGGGAGCTGTTTTTT.

This clonotype was observed a few times. This sequence joins TRBV3-1 and TRBJ2-7; no clear D. V lost 0 bases and J lost 7, with 7 bases in between. CDR1 is LGHDT and CDR2 is YNNKEL in the germline V gene (reference sequence). This CDR3 spans 12 amino acids. This CDR3 reads CASSQEGREQYF. The CDR3 bases are TGTGCCAGCAGCCAAGAAGGGCGTGAGCAGTACTTC.

The table lists this clonotype with many counts. This rearrangement joins TRBV24-1 to TRBJ2-1; a weak D match, TRBD1 (5 bases). Germline loops: CDR1 KGHDR, CDR2 SFDVKD. Trimming removed 6 bases from V and 7 bases from J, with 15 bases in between. This CDR3 has 14 amino acids. Written as DNA, the CDR3 is TGTGCCACCAGTCGAACAGGCAGCAGGAATGAGCAGTTCTTC. It translates to CATSRTGSRNEQFF.

This clonotype was observed a handful of times. The chain combines TRBV12-3 or TRBV12-4 with TRBJ2-1; TRBD2 matches at 10 bases. J gave up 8 bases and V 4 bases, and 8 bases lay outside the gene matches. The CDR3 covers 15 residues. CDR3 sequence (DNA): TGTGCCAGCAGTTCAGGGTCTAGCGGGAGACATGAGCAGTTCTTC. Protein product: CASSSGSSGRHEQFF.

This chain links TRBV24-1 with TRBJ2-3; 15 nucleotides agree with TRBD2. V gave up 4 bases and J gave up 7 bases; unmatched junction bases: 8. The germline V gene encodes CDR1 KGHDR and CDR2 SFDVKD. CDR3 length: 17 amino acids. CDR3 amino acids: CATSDTGLAGGLNTQYF. The CDR3 DNA sequence: TGTGCCACCAGTGACACCGGACTAGCGGGAGGGCTAAATACGCAGTATTTT.

This clonotype was detected many times. The rearrangement joins TRBV27 to TRBJ2-7, with TRBD2 identical over 12 bases. V gave up 8 bases and J gave up 8 bases; unmatched junction bases: 10. Germline V CDR1 and CDR2: MNHEY, SMNVEV (reference sequence). There are 14 residues in the CDR3. CDR3 sequence (DNA): TGTGCCAGCGGGCGACTAGCGGGAGTAGGAAAGCAGTACTTC. As protein: CASGRLAGVGKQYF.

In this sample, this clonotype turned up many times. V gene TRBV29-1 combines with J gene TRBJ1-3; no clear D gene. Deletions cut 5 bases from V and 7 bases from J, with 9 bases between. This CDR3 spans 11 amino acids. The germline V gene encodes CDR1 SQVTM and CDR2 ANQGSEA. CDR3 region: CSVYGANTIYF. In DNA form, the CDR3 reads TGCAGCGTTTACGGTGCTAACACCATATATTTT.

This clonotype was detected once. The junction departs from the called germline gene at one end, perhaps through a read error. V usage is TRBV7-6 and J usage is TRBJ2-1; D tentatively reads TRBD1 or TRBD2 (5 bases each). The length of the CDR3 is 21 residues. In germline, CDR1 is SGHVS, CDR2 FNYEAQ. The CDR3 coding sequence is TGTGCTAGCAGCTTAGGCCCTCTGGGGCCTCTTTTAGCCGGGGACTACAATGAGCAGTTCTTC. It translates to CASSLGPLGPLLAGDYNEQFF.

The V and J genes are TRBV7-3 and TRBJ2-7; TRBD2 matches at 7 bases. The CDR3 contains 15 residues. Germline V CDR1 and CDR2: SGHTA, FQGTGA. Unmatched junction bases numbered 8, after V lost 4 bases and J lost 2 bases. In DNA, the CDR3 is TGTGCCAGCAGCTCCGAAGTTGGGGGGGCCTACGAGCAGTACTTC. It encodes CASSSEVGGAYEQYF.

This clonotype has only a few counts. The chain links TRBV7-2 to TRBJ2-7; 8 bases align to TRBD2. From germline, CDR1 is SGHTA and CDR2 FQGNSA. The CDR3 has 15 amino acids. With V trimmed by 2 bases and J by 4 bases, 7 bases remained unmatched. The DNA of the CDR3 is TGTGCCAGCAGCTTACTTTACGGGACTAGTTACGAGCAGTACTTC. Translating it yields CASSLLYGTSYEQYF. Filled out from reference TRBV7-2 and TRBJ2-7, the complete variable domain reads GAGVSQSPSNKVTEKGKDVELRCDPISGHTALYWYRQSLGQGLEFLIYFQGNSAPDKSGLPSDRFSAERTGGSVSTLTIQRTQQEDSAVYLCASSLLYGTSYEQYFGPGTRLTVT.

V is TRBV20-1 and J is TRBJ1-6; TRBD1 aligns across 8 bases. The CDR3 spans 13 residues. After removal of 6 bases from V and 7 bases from J, the junction contained 5 bases not matched to a gene. The germline V gene encodes CDR1 DFQATT and CDR2 SNEGSKA (reference sequence). The CDR3 coding sequence is TGCAGTGCCGCAGGGGGCGCGAATTCACCCCTCCACTTT. This codes for CSAAGGANSPLHF.

This clonotype has just a few counts. This chain connects TRBV15 to TRBJ2-7; the match to TRBD2 covers 11 bases. Germline CDR1 and CDR2: LNHNV and YYDKDF (reference sequence). V was clipped by 4 bases and J by 2 bases; unmatched bases: 10. The CDR3 is made up of 17 amino acids. The CDR3: CATSTITSGSNPYEQYF. CDR3 nucleotides: TGTGCCACCAGCACCATCACTAGCGGGAGTAACCCCTACGAGCAGTACTTC. Based on the CDR3 plus reference TRBV15 and TRBJ2-7, the full variable domain is DAMVIQNPRYQVTQFGKPVTLSCSQTLNHNVMYWYQQKSSQAPKLLFHYYDKDFNNEADTPDNFQSRRPNTSFCFLDIRSPGLGDTAMYLCATSTITSGSNPYEQYFGPGTRLTVT.

The chain carries TRBV7-6 and TRBJ2-1; TRBD2 aligns across 8 bases. CDR1 is SGHVS and CDR2 is FNYEAQ in the germline V gene. The CDR3 consists of 20 residues. The J segment lost 4 bases and the V segment lost 0 bases, leaving 17 bases of the junction unmatched. CDR3 in amino acids: CASSLAPALSGGLPYNEQFF. For the CDR3, the DNA is TGTGCCAGCAGCTTAGCGCCGGCACTCAGCGGGGGCCTCCCATACAATGAGCAGTTCTTC.

There are many counts of this clonotype. The rearrangement links TRBV20-1 to TRBJ2-7; perhaps TRBD2 as D (5 bases). Germline CDR1 is DFQATT and CDR2 is SNEGSKA (reference sequence). Trimming took 1 base from V and 2 from J, leaving 6 bases between them. The CDR3 sequence is 12 residues long. CDR3: CSARVGAYEQYF. The CDR3 DNA sequence: TGCAGTGCTAGAGTCGGGGCCTACGAGCAGTACTTC.

The table lists this clonotype with a few counts. The rearrangement uses TRBV7-3 and TRBJ2-2; D gene uncertain. Germline-derived CDR1 and CDR2 are SGHTA and FQGTGA. The germline V and J ends were trimmed by 5 bases and 4 bases, with 14 bases remaining between them. The CDR3 covers 15 residues. The CDR3 sequence: CASSPGPHSTGELFF. CDR3 DNA sequence: TGTGCCAGCAGCCCAGGACCTCACTCCACCGGGGAGCTGTTTTTT. The full variable domain, completed using reference TRBV7-3 and TRBJ2-2, is GAGVSQTPSNKVTEKGKYVELRCDPISGHTALYWYRQSLGQGPEFLIYFQGTGAADDSGLPNDRFFAVRPEGSVSTLKIQRTERGDSAVYLCASSPGPHSTGELFFGEGSRLTVL.

This clonotype was counted only a few times. Here the CDR3 reads CASSLVPETQYF. The CDR3 DNA follows: TGTGCCAGCAGCTTAGTTCCGGAGACCCAGTACTTC. The rearrangement links TRBV7-9 to TRBJ2-5, with D uncertain. V lost 1 base and J 5 bases, leaving 5 bases between the germline ends. This CDR3 has 12 residues. The germline V gene encodes CDR1 SEHNR and CDR2 FQNEAQ (reference sequence).

V and J are TRBV7-9 and TRBJ2-5; weak D call: TRBD2 (5 bases). The ends were cut back, 0 bases at V and 5 bases at J, with 16 bases in the middle. Germline V lookup: CDR1 SEHNR, CDR2 FQNEAQ (reference sequence). CDR3 length equals 16 residues. The CDR3 loop is CASSLARRSAGETQYF. The CDR3 DNA sequence: TGTGCCAGCAGCTTAGCGCGGAGGTCGGCGGGCGAGACCCAGTACTTC. Together with reference TRBV7-9 and TRBJ2-5, the CDR3 gives the full variable domain: DTGVSQNPRHKITKRGQNVTFRCDPISEHNRLYWYRQTLGQGPEFLTYFQNEAQLEKSRLLSDRFSAERPKGSFSTLEIQRTEQGDSAMYLCASSLARRSAGETQYFGPGTRLLVL.

This clonotype has only a few counts. This rearrangement joins TRBV12-3 or TRBV12-4 to TRBJ2-3, with 11 bases identical to TRBD2. This CDR3 spans 15 amino acids. V lost 7 bases, J lost 2 bases, and 5 bases stayed unmatched. The CDR3 spells CASKATSGITDTQYF. The CDR3 DNA reads TGTGCCAGCAAAGCGACTAGCGGGATCACAGATACGCAGTATTTT.

The chain is built from TRBV20-1 and TRBJ1-2; 7 bases fit TRBD1. The CDR3 consists of 19 residues. Germline CDR1 and CDR2: DFQATT and SNEGSKA (reference sequence). Trimming cost V 0 bases and J 4 bases; bases outside gene matches: 20. The CDR3 nucleotides read TGCAGTGCTAGAGATCTGAGAGGATCCCAGGTACAGGGGTTCTATGGCTACACCTTC. Its protein product is CSARDLRGSQVQGFYGYTF.